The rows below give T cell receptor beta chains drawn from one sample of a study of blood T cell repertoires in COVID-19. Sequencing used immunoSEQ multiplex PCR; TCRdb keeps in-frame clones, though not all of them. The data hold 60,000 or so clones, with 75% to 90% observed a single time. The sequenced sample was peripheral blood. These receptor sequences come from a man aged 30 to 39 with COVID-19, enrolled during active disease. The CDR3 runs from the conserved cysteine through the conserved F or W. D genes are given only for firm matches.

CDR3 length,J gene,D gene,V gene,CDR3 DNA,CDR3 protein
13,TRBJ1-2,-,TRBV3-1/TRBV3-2,TGTGCCAGCAGCCAAGCGTGGGGCCATGGCTACACCTTC,CASSQAWGHGYTF
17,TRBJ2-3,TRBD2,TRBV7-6,TGTGCCAGCAGCGATAAGGCCCTGACTAGCGGGACTGATACGCAGTATTTT,CASSDKALTSGTDTQYF
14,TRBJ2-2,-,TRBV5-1,TGCGCCAGCAGCTTGGACCCTAGCACCGGGGAGCTGTTTTTT,CASSLDPSTGELFF
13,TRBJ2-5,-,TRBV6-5,TGTGCCAGCAGTTTCGGACTGCAAGAGACCCAGTACTTC,CASSFGLQETQYF
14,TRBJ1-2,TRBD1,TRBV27,TGTGCCAGCAGTTTAGGAGGACAGGCCTATGGCTACACCTTC,CASSLGGQAYGYTF
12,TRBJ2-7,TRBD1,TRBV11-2,TGTGCCAGCAGCCAAGACAGGGACGAGCAGTACTTC,CASSQDRDEQYF
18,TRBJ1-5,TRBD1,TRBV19,TGTGCCAGTAGTATTACAAGGGGGCACGTTCGTAGCAATCAGCCCCAGCATTTT,CASSITRGHVRSNQPQHF
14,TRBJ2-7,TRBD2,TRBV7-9,TGTGCCAGCAGCCCAACGGGGGGGCACTACGAGCAGTACTTC,CASSPTGGHYEQYF
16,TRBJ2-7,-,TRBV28,TGTGCCAGCAGCTCGCCTCGGGCGGAAGGGGTGAGGGAGCAGTACTTC,CASSSPRAEGVREQYF
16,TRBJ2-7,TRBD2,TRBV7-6,TGTGCCAGCAGCGACGGACTAGCGGGAGGGCCCCACGAGCAGTACTTC,CASSDGLAGGPHEQYF